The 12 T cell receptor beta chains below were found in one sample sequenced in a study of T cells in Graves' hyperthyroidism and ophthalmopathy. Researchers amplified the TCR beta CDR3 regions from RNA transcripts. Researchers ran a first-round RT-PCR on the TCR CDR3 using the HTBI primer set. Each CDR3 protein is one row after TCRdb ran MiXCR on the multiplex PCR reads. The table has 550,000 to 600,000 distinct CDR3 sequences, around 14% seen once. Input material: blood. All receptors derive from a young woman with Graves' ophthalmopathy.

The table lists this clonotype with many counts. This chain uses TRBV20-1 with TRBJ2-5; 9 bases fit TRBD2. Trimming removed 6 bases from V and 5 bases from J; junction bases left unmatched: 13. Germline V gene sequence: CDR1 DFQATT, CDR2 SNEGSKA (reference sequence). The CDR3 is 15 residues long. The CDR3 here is CSAPTSGRRRETQYF. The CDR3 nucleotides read TGCAGTGCGCCGACTAGCGGTCGACGTCGCGAGACCCAGTACTTC.

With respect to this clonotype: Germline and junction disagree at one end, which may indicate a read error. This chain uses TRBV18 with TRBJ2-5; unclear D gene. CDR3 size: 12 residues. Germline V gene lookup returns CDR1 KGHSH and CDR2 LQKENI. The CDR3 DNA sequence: TGTGCCAGCTCACCCTTCCAAGAGACCAAGTACTTC. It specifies CASSPFQETKYF.

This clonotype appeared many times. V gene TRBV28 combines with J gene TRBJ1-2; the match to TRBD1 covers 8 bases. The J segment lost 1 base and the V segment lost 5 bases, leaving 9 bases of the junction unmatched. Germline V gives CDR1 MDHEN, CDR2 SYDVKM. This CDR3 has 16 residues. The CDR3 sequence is CASSAGQAYYNYGYTF. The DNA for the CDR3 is TGTGCCAGCAGTGCGGGACAGGCCTATTATAACTATGGCTACACCTTC.

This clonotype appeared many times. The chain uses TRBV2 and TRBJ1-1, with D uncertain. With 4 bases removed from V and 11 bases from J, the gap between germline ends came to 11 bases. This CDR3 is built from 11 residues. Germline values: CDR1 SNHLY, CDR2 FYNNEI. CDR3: CASSVRMAAFF. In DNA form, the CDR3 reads TGTGCCAGCAGTGTAAGAATGGCGGCTTTCTTT.

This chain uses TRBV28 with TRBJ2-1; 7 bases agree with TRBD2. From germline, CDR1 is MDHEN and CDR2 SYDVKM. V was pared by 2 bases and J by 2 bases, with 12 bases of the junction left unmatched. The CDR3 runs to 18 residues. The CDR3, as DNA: TGTGCCAGCAGTTTAGAAGTGGAGGCTAGCGGTCCCTACAATGAGCAGTTCTTC. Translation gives CASSLEVEASGPYNEQFF.

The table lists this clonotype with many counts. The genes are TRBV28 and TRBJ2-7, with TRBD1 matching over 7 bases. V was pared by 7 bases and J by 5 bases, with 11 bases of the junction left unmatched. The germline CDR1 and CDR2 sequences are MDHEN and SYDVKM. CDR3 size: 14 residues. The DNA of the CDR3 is TGTGCCAGCACCCTAATAACAGGGGCCCACGAGCAGTACTTC. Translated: CASTLITGAHEQYF. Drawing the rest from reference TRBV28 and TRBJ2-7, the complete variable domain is DVKVTQSSRYLVKRTGEKVFLECVQDMDHENMFWYRQDPGLGLRLIYFSYDVKMKEKGDIPEGYSVSREKKERFSLILESASTNQTSMYLCASTLITGAHEQYFGPGTRLTVT.

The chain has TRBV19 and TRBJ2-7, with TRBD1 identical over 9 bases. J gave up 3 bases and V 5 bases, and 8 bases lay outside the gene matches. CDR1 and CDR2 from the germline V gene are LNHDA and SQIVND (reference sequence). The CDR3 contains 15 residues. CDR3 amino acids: CASSPHRDRVYEQYF. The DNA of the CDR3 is TGTGCCAGTAGTCCCCACCGGGACAGGGTCTACGAGCAGTACTTC. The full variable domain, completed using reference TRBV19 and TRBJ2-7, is DGGITQSPKYLFRKEGQNVTLSCEQNLNHDAMYWYRQDPGQGLRLIYYSQIVNDFQKGDIAEGYSVSREKKESFPLTVTSAQKNPTAFYLCASSPHRDRVYEQYFGPGTRLTVT.

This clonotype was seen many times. The CDR3 region is CASSYGRLAGFNEQFF. As DNA, the CDR3 is TGTGCCAGCAGTTACGGCCGGCTAGCGGGATTCAATGAGCAGTTCTTC. The chain has TRBV6-5 and TRBJ2-1, with 9 positions matching TRBD2. Per germline, CDR1 MNHEY and CDR2 SVGAGI. Losses at the gene ends were 2 bases for V and 6 bases for J; bases not matched to a gene: 8. This CDR3 region has 16 residues.

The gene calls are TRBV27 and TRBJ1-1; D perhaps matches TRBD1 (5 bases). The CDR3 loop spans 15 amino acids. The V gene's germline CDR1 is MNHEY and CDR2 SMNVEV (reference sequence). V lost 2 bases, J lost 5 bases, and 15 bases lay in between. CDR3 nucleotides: TGTGCCAGCAGTTTAACCCTGGGGACCCAAACTGAAGCTTTCTTT. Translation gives CASSLTLGTQTEAFF.

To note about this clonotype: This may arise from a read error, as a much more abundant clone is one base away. The CDR3 DNA sequence: TGTGCCAGCAGCCGGGGCTGGGGTCGGGCAGGGGGTAACAATCAGCCCCAGCATTTT. Its translation is CASSRGWGRAGGNNQPQHF. The chain uses TRBV5-8 and TRBJ1-5; 7 nucleotides line up with TRBD1. Trimming removed 4 bases from V and 3 bases from J; junction bases left unmatched: 19. The CDR3 has 19 residues. Germline V gene data show CDR1 as SGHTS and CDR2 as YDEGEE.

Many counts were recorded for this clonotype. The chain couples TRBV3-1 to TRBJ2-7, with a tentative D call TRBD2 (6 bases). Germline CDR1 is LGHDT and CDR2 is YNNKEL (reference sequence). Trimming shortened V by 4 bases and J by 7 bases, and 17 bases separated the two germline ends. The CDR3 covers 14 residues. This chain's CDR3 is CASSRTGGGREQYF. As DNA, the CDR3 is TGTGCCAGCAGCCGAACTGGTGGGGGGAGGGAGCAGTACTTC.

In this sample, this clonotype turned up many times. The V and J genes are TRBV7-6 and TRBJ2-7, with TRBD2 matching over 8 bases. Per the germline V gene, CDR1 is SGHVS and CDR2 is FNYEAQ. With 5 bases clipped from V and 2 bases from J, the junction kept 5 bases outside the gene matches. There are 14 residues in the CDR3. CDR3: CASSPRGATYEQYF. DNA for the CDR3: TGTGCCAGCAGCCCGCGGGGGGCCACCTACGAGCAGTACTTC.